Listed here are 18 T cell receptor beta chains from one sample, sequenced in a study of a mutant IDH1 vaccine in newly diagnosed glioma. Their antigens are not known. Time point of the sample: week 47, end of study. The content of each vaccine dose was 300 ug of mutant IDH1 20-mer peptide, and topical imiquimod accompanied it. The method was immunoSEQ multiplex PCR; TCRdb's version includes in-frame clones alone and lacks a portion of them. The sample contains 9,000 to 13,000 clones, 81% of which appear only once. The sequences come from PBMCs, collected from a glioma patient whose treatment included an IDH1 peptide vaccine. These receptors were collected from a man aged 30-40 years with glioma.

V is TRBV6-1 and J is TRBJ2-7; 9 bases match TRBD1. Trimming cost V 4 bases and J 5 bases; bases outside gene matches: 12. Germline-derived CDR1 and CDR2 are MNHNS and SASEGT. This CDR3 has 16 amino acids. The CDR3 sequence: CASSGGRDRAGHEQYF. The CDR3 bases are TGTGCCAGCAGTGGGGGGCGGGACAGGGCAGGCCACGAGCAGTACTTC.

The chain carries TRBV19 and TRBJ1-5; no clear D. The length of the CDR3 is 13 residues. Trimming shortened V by 3 bases and J by 5 bases, and 8 bases separated the two germline ends. Germline V gene sequence: CDR1 LNHDA, CDR2 SQIVND (reference sequence). The CDR3 region has the DNA TGTGCCAGTAGTATCAGGATACATCAGCCCCAGCATTTT. Its translation is CASSIRIHQPQHF.

By frequency in the sample, this clone is large. The rearrangement uses TRBV2 and TRBJ2-7; D unresolved. CDR3 length equals 13 residues. V was shortened by 1 base and J by 4 bases, with 8 bases between the two germline ends. CDR1 is SNHLY and CDR2 is FYNNEI in the germline V gene. The CDR3 is CASSEDLGYEQYF. CDR3 coding DNA: TGTGCCAGCAGTGAAGACCTGGGGTACGAGCAGTACTTC.

The chain combines TRBV21-1 with TRBJ1-5; no check of the table's D call, TRBD1, against the DNA was made. TRBV21-1 is a pseudogene locus. CDR3 length equals 15 residues. CDR3 sequence: CASSASGGGNQPQHF. For the CDR3, the DNA is TGTGCCAGCAGCGCCTCAGGGGGTGGCAATCAGCCCCAGCATTTT.

The genes are TRBV6-4 and TRBJ2-1, with 9 nucleotides matching TRBD1. Germline assignment: CDR1 MRHNA and CDR2 SNTAGT. The CDR3 length is 15 residues. V gave up 0 bases and J gave up 4 bases; unmatched junction bases: 1. CDR3 residues: CASSDSTGGYNEQFF. CDR3 sequence (DNA): TGTGCCAGCAGTGACTCGACAGGGGGTTACAATGAGCAGTTCTTC.

The chain is built from TRBV6-5 and TRBJ1-2; 10 nucleotides match TRBD1. Germline CDR1 MNHEY, CDR2 SVGAGI. The CDR3 sequence is 15 residues long. Trimming took 6 bases from V and 8 from J; bases not matched to a gene: 12. The CDR3 region is CASSAIDRGQGGYTF. The CDR3 DNA follows: TGTGCCAGCAGCGCAATAGACAGGGGGCAGGGAGGCTACACCTTC.

This chain uses TRBV30 with TRBJ2-7; tentatively, D is TRBD2 (5 bases). Germline CDR1 GTSNPN, CDR2 SVGIG (reference sequence). Trimming left V 7 bases short and J 5 bases short, with 12 bases between. The CDR3 loop spans 11 amino acids. The CDR3 bases are TGTGCCTCGCAAAAGAGGGACGAGCAGTACTTC. Protein sequence: CASQKRDEQYF.

This sequence joins TRBV27 and TRBJ2-6, with TRBD1 matching 8 bases. This CDR3 comprises 16 residues. Germline V gene data show CDR1 as MNHEY and CDR2 as SMNVEV (reference sequence). V was pared by 6 bases and J by 2 bases, with 6 bases of the junction left unmatched. The CDR3 region is CASSWTGTPGANVLTF. The CDR3 DNA reads as TGTGCCAGCAGCTGGACAGGGACTCCTGGGGCCAACGTCCTGACTTTC.

This chain links TRBV7-2 with TRBJ1-1; D is possibly TRBD1 (6 bases). The length of the CDR3 is 15 residues. CDR1 and CDR2 (germline): SGHTA, FQGNSA. V lost 6 bases, J lost 4 bases, and 18 bases lay in between. CDR3 amino acids: CASSSQGSGRTEAFF. The CDR3 DNA reads TGTGCCAGCAGTTCGCAGGGGTCCGGGCGCACTGAAGCTTTCTTT.

This clone was seen a single time. This chain links TRBV2 with TRBJ1-1; 9 bases fit TRBD1. This CDR3 comprises 15 residues. The V and J ends lost 6 bases and 4 bases, in that order; junction bases with no gene match: 9. Germline V CDR1 and CDR2: SNHLY, FYNNEI. This chain's CDR3 is CASRPTGGQVTEAFF. The CDR3 bases are TGTGCCAGCAGACCAACAGGGGGCCAGGTCACTGAAGCTTTCTTT.

The chain uses TRBV4-1 and TRBJ2-7; 11 nucleotides align to TRBD2. The J segment lost 2 bases and the V segment lost 6 bases, leaving 3 bases of the junction unmatched. Germline loops: CDR1 MGHRA, CDR2 YSYEKL. There are 14 residues in the CDR3. CDR3 in DNA: TGCGCCAGCAGTGGGACTAGCGGAGCCTACGAGCAGTACTTC. Its translation is CASSGTSGAYEQYF.

The sample holds a few counts of this clone. The CDR3 coding sequence is TGCAGCGTTGGAGTGGGTCAGGGAACTGAAGCTTTCTTT. Protein product: CSVGVGQGTEAFF. This sequence joins TRBV29-1 and TRBJ1-1; the D gene is possibly TRBD1 (5 bases). Trimming removed 4 bases from V and 5 bases from J, with 14 bases in between. Germline V lookup: CDR1 SQVTM, CDR2 ANQGSEA. This CDR3 is 13 amino acids long.

The J gene is TRBJ1-1, the V gene TRBV12-5; 7 bases align to TRBD1. The CDR3 contains 13 residues. Germline V gene sequence: CDR1 LGHNT, CDR2 FRNRAP. V lost 0 bases, J lost 5 bases, and 0 bases stayed unmatched. DNA for the CDR3: TGTGCTAGTGGTTTGGTACAGGGGACTGAAGCTTTCTTT. Encoded protein: CASGLVQGTEAFF.

This rearrangement joins TRBV5-4 to TRBJ2-7; D unclear. The V gene's germline CDR1 is SGHNT and CDR2 YYREEE (reference sequence). The CDR3 has 13 amino acids. V lost 0 bases, J lost 3 bases, and 7 bases lay in between. Written as DNA, the CDR3 is TGTGCCAGCAGCTTGGGGGTAGGCTACGAGCAGTACTTC. Amino acids: CASSLGVGYEQYF.

The CDR3 bases are TGTGCCAGCAGCCCGGGCTCCAATGAGCAGTTCTTC. Translation gives CASSPGSNEQFF. The V call is TRBV7-8, the J call TRBJ2-1; no reliable D call. CDR3 length: 12 amino acids. Germline V gene data show CDR1 as SGHVS and CDR2 as FQNEAQ. Between the trimmed V and J ends, which lost 5 bases and 6 bases, there was a span of 8 bases.

The chain recombines TRBV19 with TRBJ2-7; D possibly corresponds to TRBD1 (5 bases). V gave up 3 bases and J gave up 2 bases, with 14 bases separating them. Germline V lookup: CDR1 LNHDA, CDR2 SQIVND (reference sequence). CDR3 length: 15 amino acids. CDR3 residues: CASSILGHSPYEQYF. The DNA of the CDR3 is TGTGCCAGTAGTATCCTAGGACATTCGCCCTACGAGCAGTACTTC.

The V call is TRBV6-5, the J call TRBJ2-7; 10 bases are shared with TRBD2. CDR1 is MNHEY and CDR2 is SVGAGI in the germline V gene. V shed 6 bases and J 6 bases; nucleotides not matched to a gene: 8. This CDR3 comprises 14 residues. The CDR3 coding sequence is TGTGCCAGCAGGGGAAGCGGGAGGGCCGCCGAGCAGTACTTC. It specifies CASRGSGRAAEQYF.

This clone was seen a single time. The chain couples TRBV7-9 to TRBJ1-3; 9 nucleotides agree with TRBD1. Losses at the gene ends were 10 bases for V and 4 bases for J; bases not matched to a gene: 8. The CDR3 runs to 14 residues. CDR1 and CDR2 from the germline V gene are SEHNR and FQNEAQ (reference sequence). CDR3 loop: CATGDRVSGNTIYF. CDR3 sequence (DNA): TGTGCCACCGGGGACAGGGTGAGCGGAAACACCATATATTTT.